The following is a TCR beta chain sequence with its context. No antigen is known for it. Given a much more abundant clone one base away, this may be a read error. This entry belongs to a study of metastatic and nonmetastatic thyroid tumors. Treatment of any kind had been given to no patient before thyroid surgery. Regarding the study as a whole: The study reportedly found significantly higher TCR beta diversity in malignant thyroid tumors than benign nodules, in blood and tumor.

Original handling: Clinicopathological groups differed in CDR3, with these differences serving to build a distant-metastasis classifier for papillary thyroid cancer. TCRdb used MiXCR to call clones anew from the PCR reads. The V and J calls and clone size are TCRdb's, not the authors'. The sample has tens of thousands of clones, approximately 15% seen once. The clonotype comes from a female donor with papillary thyroid cancer or a benign thyroid nodule (not recorded which). Some clones in this sample may be carry-over from other donors' samples. The sequenced sample was blood.

CDR3 region: CSATQGFGTYTQYF. CDR3 DNA: TGCAGCGCCACCCAGGGATTTGGCACATATACGCAGTATTTT. The rearrangement links TRBV29-1 to TRBJ2-3; the D gene is possibly TRBD1 (5 bases). There are 14 residues in the CDR3. Germline V CDR1 and CDR2: SQVTM, ANQGSEA.